This T cell receptor beta chain appears in the sequencing data of a study of cytotoxic CD8 clonotypes in ibrutinib-treated CLL. Sequencing used immunoSEQ multiplex PCR; TCRdb keeps in-frame clones, though not all of them. The repertoire holds roughly 180,000 clones, around three quarters seen once, with roughly 13% in the top ten. Germline V gene sequence: CDR1 MNHGY, CDR2 SAAAGT. This CDR3 comprises 17 residues. The V segment lost 0 bases and the J segment 7 bases; nucleotides outside the gene matches: 14. The sequence came from a human donor with chronic lymphocytic leukemia. The starting material was PBMCs, obtained after 24 months of ibrutinib treatment. V usage is TRBV6-8 and J usage is TRBJ2-7; 8 bases align to TRBD2. The CDR3 here is CASSYSYGTGGPREQYF. For the CDR3, the DNA is TGTGCCAGCAGTTACTCGTATGGTACGGGAGGGCCCCGTGAGCAGTACTTC.